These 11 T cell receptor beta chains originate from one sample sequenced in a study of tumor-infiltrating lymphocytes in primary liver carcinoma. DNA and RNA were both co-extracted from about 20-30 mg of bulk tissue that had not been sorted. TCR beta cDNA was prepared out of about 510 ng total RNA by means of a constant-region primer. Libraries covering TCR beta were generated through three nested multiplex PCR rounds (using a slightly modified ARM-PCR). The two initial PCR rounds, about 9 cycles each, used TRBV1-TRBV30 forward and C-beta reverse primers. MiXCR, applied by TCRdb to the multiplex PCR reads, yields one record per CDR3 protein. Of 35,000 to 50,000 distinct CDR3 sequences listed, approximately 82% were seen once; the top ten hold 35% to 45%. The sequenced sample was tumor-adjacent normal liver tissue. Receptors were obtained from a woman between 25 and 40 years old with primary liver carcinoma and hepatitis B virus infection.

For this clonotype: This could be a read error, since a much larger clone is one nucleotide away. CDR3 in amino acids: CASSHSLWLAGPTDTEYF. CDR3 DNA sequence: TGTGCCAGCAGCCACTCGCTCTGGCTAGCGGGACCCACAGATACGGAGTATTTT. The chain uses TRBV7-9 and TRBJ2-3; 9 bases align to TRBD2. The CDR3 sequence is 18 residues long. CDR1 and CDR2 from the germline V gene are SEHNR and FQNEAQ (reference sequence).

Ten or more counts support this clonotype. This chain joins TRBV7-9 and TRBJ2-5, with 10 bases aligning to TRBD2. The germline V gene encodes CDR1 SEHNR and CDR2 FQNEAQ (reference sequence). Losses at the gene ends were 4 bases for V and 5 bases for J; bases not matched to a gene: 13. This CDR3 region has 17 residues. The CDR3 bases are TGTGCCAGCAGCTCATGGACTAGCGGTTCTAGAAGGGAGACCCAGTACTTC. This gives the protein CASSSWTSGSRRETQYF.

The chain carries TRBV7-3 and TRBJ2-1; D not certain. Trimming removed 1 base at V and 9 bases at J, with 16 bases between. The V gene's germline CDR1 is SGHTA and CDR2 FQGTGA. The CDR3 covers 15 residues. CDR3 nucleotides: TGTGCCAGCAGCTTAAGCCCCGCCAGCTTCGGTGAGCAGTTCTTC. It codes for CASSLSPASFGEQFF.

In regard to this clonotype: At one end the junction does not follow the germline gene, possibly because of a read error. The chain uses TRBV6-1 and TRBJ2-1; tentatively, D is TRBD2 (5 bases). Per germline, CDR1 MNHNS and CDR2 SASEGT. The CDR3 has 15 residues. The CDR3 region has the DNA TGTGTCAGCAGCCAGCAGCGGTCGTCCTACAATGAGCAGTTCTTC. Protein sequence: CVSSQQRSSYNEQFF.

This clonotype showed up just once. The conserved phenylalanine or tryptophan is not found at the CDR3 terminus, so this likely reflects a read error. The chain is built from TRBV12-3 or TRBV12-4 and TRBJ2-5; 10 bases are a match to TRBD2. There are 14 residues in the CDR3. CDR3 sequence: CAGSLSSGRQTQYL. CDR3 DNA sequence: TGTGCCGGCAGTTTATCTAGCGGGAGACAGACCCAGTACTTA.

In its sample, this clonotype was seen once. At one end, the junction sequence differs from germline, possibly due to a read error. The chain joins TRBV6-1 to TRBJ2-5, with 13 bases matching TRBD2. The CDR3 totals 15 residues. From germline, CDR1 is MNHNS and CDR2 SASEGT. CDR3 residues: CTSSELAGGPEIQYF. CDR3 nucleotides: TGTACTAGCAGTGAACTAGCGGGAGGGCCAGAGATCCAGTACTTC.

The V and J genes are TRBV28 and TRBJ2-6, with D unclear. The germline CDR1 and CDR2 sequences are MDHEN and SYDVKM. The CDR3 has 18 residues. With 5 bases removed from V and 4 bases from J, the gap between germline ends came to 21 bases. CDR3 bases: TGTGCCAGCAGTCTCACCGGGCGGCTGGGCCGCGGGGCCAACGTCCTGACTTTC. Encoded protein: CASSLTGRLGRGANVLTF.

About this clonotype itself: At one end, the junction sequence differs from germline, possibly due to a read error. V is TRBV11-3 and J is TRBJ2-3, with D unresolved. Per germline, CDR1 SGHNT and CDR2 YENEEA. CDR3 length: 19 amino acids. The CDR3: CASSLGFGARAGGTDTQYF. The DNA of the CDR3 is TGTGCCAGTAGCTTAGGTTTCGGAGCGAGAGCAGGAGGCACAGATACGCAGTATTTT.

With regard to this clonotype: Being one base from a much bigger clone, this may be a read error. The CDR3: CPTWGPELYEQYF. CDR3 nucleotide sequence: TGTCCCACCTGGGGACCGGAGCTCTACGAGCAGTACTTC. V is TRBV10-3 and J is TRBJ2-7; D might be TRBD1 or TRBD2, each matching 5 bases. The CDR3 is 13 amino acids. CDR1 is ENHRY and CDR2 is SYGVKD in the germline V gene.

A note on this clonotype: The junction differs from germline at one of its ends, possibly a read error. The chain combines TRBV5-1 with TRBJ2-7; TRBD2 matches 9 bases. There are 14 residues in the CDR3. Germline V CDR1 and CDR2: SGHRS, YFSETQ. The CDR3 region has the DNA TGCGCCAGCAGGTTAGCGGGGGCCCTCTACGGGCAGTACTTC. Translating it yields CASRLAGALYGQYF.

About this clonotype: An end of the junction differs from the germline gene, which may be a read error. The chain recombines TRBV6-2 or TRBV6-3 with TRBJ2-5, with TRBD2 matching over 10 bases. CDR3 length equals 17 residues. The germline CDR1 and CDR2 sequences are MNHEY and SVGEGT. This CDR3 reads CASSCGGLAGALETKYF. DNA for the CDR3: TGTGCCAGCAGTTGCGGGGGGCTAGCGGGAGCTTTAGAGACCAAGTACTTC.